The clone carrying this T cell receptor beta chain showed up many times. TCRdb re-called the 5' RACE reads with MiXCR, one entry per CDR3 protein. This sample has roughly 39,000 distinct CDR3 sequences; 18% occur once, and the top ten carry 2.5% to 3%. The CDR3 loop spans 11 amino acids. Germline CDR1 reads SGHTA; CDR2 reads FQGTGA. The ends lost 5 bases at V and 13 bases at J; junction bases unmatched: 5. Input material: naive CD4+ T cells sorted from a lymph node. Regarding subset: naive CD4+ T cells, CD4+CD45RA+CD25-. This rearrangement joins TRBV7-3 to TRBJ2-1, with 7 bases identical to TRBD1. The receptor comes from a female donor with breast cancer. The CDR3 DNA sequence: TGTGCCAGCAGCCTGGGGGACAGCCAGTTCTTC. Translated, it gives CASSLGDSQFF.